The clone carrying this T cell receptor beta chain has just a few counts. It was RNA transcripts that yielded the amplified TCR beta CDR3 regions. The TCR CDR3 was amplified in a first-round RT-PCR using the HTBI primer set. A single record per CDR3 protein comes from TCRdb applying MiXCR to the multiplex PCR reads. The data hold about 760,000 distinct CDR3 sequences, with just over 35% observed a single time. The data were taken from a study of T cells in Graves' hyperthyroidism and ophthalmopathy. The V gene lost 1 base and the J gene lost 1 base, with 14 bases spanning the gap. Per germline, CDR1 SEHNR and CDR2 FQNEAQ (reference sequence). The CDR3 loop spans 16 amino acids.

This sequence joins TRBV7-9 and TRBJ2-7; no reliable D call. Sequenced: blood. The sequence was obtained from a middle-aged woman with Graves' hyperthyroidism. The CDR3 DNA reads as TGTGCCAGCAGCTTAGTGGGCGGTATTTGGTCCTACGAGCAGTACTTC. Protein: CASSLVGGIWSYEQYF.